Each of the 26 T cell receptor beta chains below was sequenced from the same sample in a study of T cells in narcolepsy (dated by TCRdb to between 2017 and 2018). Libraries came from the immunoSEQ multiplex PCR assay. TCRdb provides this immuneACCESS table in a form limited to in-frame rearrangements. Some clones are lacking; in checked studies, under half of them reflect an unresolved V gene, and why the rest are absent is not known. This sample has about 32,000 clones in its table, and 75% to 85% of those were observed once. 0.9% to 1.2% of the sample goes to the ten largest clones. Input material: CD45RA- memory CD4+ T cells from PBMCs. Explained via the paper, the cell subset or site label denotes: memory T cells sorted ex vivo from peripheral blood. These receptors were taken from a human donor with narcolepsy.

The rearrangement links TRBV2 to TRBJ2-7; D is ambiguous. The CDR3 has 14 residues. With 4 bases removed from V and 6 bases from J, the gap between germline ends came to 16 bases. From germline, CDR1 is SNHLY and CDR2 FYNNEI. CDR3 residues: CASSGQAAPSEQYF. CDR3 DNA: TGTGCCAGCAGTGGGCAGGCGGCCCCAAGCGAGCAGTACTTC.

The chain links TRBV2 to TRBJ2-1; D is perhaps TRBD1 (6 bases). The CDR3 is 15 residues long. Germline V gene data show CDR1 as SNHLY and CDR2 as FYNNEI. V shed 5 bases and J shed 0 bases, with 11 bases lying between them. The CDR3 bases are TGTGCCAGCAGTTCAGACAGGAGCTCCTACAATGAGCAGTTCTTC. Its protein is CASSSDRSSYNEQFF.

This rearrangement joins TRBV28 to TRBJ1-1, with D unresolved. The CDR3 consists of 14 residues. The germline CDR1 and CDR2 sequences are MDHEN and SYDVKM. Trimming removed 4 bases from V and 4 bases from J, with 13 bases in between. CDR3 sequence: CASSSTREGTEAFF. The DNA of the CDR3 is TGTGCCAGCAGTTCAACAAGGGAGGGCACTGAAGCTTTCTTT.

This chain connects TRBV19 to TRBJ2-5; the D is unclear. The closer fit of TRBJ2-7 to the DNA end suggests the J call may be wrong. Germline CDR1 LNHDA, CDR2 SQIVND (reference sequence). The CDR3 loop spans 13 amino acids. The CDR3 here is CASARSYYYEQYF. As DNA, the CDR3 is TGTGCCAGTGCACGCAGCTACTACTACGAGCAGTACTTC.

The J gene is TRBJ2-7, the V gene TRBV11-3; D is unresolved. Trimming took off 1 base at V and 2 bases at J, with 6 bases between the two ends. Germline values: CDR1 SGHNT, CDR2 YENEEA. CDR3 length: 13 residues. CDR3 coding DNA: TGTGCCAGCAGCTTAGTCATAACCTACGAGCAGTACTTC. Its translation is CASSLVITYEQYF.

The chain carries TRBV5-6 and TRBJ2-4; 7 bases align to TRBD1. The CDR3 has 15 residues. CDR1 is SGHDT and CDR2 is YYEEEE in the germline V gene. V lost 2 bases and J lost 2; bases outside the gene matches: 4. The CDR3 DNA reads TGTGCCAGCAGCTTAAGGGGGCCTACCAAAAACATTCAGTACTTC. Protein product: CASSLRGPTKNIQYF.

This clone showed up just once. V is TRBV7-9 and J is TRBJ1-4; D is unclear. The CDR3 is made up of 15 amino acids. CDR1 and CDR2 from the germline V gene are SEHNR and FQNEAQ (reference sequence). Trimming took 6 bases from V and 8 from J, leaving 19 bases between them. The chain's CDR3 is CASSTYQKLQEKLFF. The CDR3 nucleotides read TGTGCCAGCAGTACTTATCAAAAATTACAGGAAAAACTGTTTTTT.

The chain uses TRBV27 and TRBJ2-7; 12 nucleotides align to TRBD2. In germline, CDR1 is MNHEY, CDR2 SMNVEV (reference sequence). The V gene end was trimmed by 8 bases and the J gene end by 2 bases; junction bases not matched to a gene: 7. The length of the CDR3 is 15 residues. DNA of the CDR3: TGTGCCAGCTTCGCGACTAGCGGGAGCACCTACGAGCAGTACTTC. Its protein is CASFATSGSTYEQYF.

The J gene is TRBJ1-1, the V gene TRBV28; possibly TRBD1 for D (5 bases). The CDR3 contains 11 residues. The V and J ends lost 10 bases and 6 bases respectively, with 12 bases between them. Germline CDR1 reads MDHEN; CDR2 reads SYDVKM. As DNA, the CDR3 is TGTGCCACTAGGGGCGCCCCTGAAGCTTTCTTT. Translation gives CATRGAPEAFF.

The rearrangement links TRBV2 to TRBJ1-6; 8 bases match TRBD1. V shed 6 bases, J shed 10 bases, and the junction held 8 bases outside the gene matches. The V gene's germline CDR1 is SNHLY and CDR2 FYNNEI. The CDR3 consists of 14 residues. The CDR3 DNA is TGTGCCAGCAGCTCGACAGGGGTAAAATCACCCCTCCACTTT. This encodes CASSSTGVKSPLHF.

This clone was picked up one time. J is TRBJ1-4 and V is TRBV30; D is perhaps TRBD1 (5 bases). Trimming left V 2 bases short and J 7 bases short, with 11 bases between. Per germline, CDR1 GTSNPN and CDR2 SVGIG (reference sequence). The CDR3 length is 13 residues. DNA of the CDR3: TGTGCCTGGAGTTGGGTCGGGGGTGAAAAACTGTTTTTT. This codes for CAWSWVGGEKLFF.

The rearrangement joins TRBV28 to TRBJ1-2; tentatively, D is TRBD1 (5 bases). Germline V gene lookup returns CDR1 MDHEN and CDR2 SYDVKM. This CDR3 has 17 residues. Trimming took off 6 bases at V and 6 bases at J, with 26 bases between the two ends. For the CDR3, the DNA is TGTGCCAGCAGCCCAGTGGGACTGCGTACTGGCGTGGATGGCTACACCTTC. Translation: CASSPVGLRTGVDGYTF.

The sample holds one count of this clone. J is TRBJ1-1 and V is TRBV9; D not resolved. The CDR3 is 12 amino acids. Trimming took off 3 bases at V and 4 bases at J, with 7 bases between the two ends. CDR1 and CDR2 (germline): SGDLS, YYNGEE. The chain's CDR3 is CASSGSSTEAFF. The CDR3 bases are TGTGCCAGCAGCGGCTCCTCCACTGAAGCTTTCTTT. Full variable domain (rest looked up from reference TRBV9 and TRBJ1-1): DSGVTQTPKHLITATGQRVTLRCSPRSGDLSVYWYQQSLDQGLQFLIQYYNGEERAKGNILERFSAQQFPDLHSELNLSSLELGDSALYFCASSGSSTEAFFGQGTRLTVV.

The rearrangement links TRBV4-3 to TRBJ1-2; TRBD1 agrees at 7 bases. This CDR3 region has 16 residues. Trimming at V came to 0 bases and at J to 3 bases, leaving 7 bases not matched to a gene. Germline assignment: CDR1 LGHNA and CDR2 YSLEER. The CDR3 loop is CASSQDRGGAYYGYTF. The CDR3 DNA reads TGCGCCAGCAGCCAAGATCGAGGGGGCGCTTACTATGGCTACACCTTC.

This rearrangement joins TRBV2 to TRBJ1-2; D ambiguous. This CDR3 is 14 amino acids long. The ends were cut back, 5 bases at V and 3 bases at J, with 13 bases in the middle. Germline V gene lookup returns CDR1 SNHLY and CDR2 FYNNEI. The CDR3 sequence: CASSRTVADYGYTF. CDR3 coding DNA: TGTGCCAGCAGTAGGACGGTTGCGGACTATGGCTACACCTTC.

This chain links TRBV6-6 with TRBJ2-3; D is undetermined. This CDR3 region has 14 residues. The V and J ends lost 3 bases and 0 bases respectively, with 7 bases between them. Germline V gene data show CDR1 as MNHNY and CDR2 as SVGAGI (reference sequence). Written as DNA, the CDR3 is TGTGCCAGCAGTTATGCGGAGAGCACAGATACGCAGTATTTT. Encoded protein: CASSYAESTDTQYF.

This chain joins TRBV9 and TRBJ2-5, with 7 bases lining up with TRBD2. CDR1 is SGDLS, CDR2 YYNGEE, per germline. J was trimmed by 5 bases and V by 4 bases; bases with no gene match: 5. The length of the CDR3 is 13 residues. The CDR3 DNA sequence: TGTGCCAGCAGCTCGGGAGGTAGGGAGACCCAGTACTTC. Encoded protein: CASSSGGRETQYF.

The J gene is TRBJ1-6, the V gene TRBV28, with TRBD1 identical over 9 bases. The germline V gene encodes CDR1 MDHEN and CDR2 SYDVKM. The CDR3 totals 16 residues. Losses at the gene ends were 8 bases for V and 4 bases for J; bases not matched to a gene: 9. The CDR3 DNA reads TGTGCCAGCGCGCCGGGACAGGGTTCTTATAATTCACCCCTCCACTTT. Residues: CASAPGQGSYNSPLHF.

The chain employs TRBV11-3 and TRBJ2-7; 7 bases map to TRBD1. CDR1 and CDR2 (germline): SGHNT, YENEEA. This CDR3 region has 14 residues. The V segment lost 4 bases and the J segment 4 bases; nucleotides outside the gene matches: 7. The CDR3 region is CASSSKSTGYEQYF. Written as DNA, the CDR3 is TGTGCCAGCAGCTCCAAGTCGACAGGGTACGAGCAGTACTTC.

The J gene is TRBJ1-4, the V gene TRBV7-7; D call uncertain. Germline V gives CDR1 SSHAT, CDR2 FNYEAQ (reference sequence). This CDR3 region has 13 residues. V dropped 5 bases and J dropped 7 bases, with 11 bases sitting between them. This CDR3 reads CASSPSESEKLFF. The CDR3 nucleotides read TGTGCCAGCAGCCCCAGCGAGAGTGAAAAACTGTTTTTT.

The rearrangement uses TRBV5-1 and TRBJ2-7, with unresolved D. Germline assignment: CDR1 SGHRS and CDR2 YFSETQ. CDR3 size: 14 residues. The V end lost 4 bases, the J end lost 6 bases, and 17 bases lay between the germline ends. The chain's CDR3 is CASSAEYQLGEQYF. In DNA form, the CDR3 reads TGCGCCAGCAGCGCGGAGTATCAACTTGGCGAGCAGTACTTC.

CDR3 nucleotides: TGTGCCAGCAGTAGAACGGCGAGTGGCTACACCTTC. This sequence encodes CASSRTASGYTF. This sequence joins TRBV6-5 and TRBJ1-2; D unclear. CDR1 MNHEY and CDR2 SVGAGI come from the germline V gene. There are 12 residues in the CDR3. V was clipped by 5 bases and J by 7 bases, with 11 bases between them.

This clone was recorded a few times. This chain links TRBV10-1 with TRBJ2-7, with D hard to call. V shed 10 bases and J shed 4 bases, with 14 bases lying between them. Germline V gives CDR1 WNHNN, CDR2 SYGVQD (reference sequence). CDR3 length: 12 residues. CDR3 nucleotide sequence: TGCGCCATTTTAGACGGACGGTACGAGCAGTACTTC. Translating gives CAILDGRYEQYF.

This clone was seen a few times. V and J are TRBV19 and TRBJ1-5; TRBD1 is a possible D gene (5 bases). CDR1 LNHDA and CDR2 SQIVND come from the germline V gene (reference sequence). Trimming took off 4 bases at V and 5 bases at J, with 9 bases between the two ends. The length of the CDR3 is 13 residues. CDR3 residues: CASSNRLDQPQHF. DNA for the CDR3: TGTGCCAGTAGTAACAGGTTGGATCAGCCCCAGCATTTT. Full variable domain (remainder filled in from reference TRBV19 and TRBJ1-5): DGGITQSPKYLFRKEGQNVTLSCEQNLNHDAMYWYRQDPGQGLRLIYYSQIVNDFQKGDIAEGYSVSREKKESFPLTVTSAQKNPTAFYLCASSNRLDQPQHFGDGTRLSIL.

The CDR3 region is CASSRLSSWVTNQETQYF. CDR3 in DNA: TGTGCCAGCAGCCGTTTAAGTTCCTGGGTAACAAACCAAGAGACCCAGTACTTC. This chain uses TRBV13 with TRBJ2-5; no clear D. The CDR3 spans 18 residues. Germline-derived CDR1 and CDR2 are PRHDT and FYEKMQ (reference sequence). Trimming removed 5 bases from V and 0 bases from J, with 22 bases in between.

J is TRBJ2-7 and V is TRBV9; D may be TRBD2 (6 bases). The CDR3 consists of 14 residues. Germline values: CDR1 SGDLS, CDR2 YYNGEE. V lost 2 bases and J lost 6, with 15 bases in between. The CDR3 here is CASSVGGTGVEQYF. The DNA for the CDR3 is TGTGCCAGCAGCGTGGGCGGGACGGGGGTCGAGCAGTACTTC.